This T cell receptor (beta chain) derives from a study of T-cell memory formation after mild COVID-19. Study information: In these data, TCR clusters were largely donor specific.

The CDR3 covers 16 residues. Trimming stripped 4 bases from V and 3 bases from J, with 22 bases between. Germline assignment: CDR1 DFQATT and CDR2 SNEGSKA (reference sequence). General study findings and limits: While clones contracting from day 15 to 85 were balanced between CD4 and CD8, later expanders leaned CD4+.

Researchers used 5'RACE with constant-segment primers to make TCR alpha and TCR beta cDNA libraries that carry sample barcodes and UMIs. TCRdb reprocessed the 5' RACE reads via MiXCR and lists one record per CDR3 protein. The table has 400,000 or so distinct CDR3 sequences, over 20% seen once. Only a few counts were recorded for this clonotype. What it recognizes is unknown. The V gene is TRBV20-1, the J gene TRBJ2-7, with D unclear. The sequence was collected from an adult woman who had mild COVID-19 (a few samples of this study predate the infection). Cell type and time point are not known. The specimen was PBMCs or a T cell subset sorted from them (not recorded which). The CDR3: CSATPVKGLTYYEQYF. The DNA of the CDR3 is TGCAGTGCTACCCCCGTTAAAGGGCTAACCTACTACGAGCAGTACTTC.